The 10 T cell receptor beta chains below come from one sample, sequenced in a study of blood T cell repertoires in COVID-19. Sequencing used immunoSEQ multiplex PCR; TCRdb keeps in-frame clones, though not all of them. The repertoire holds about 89,000 clones, with more than 65% as singletons. The sequenced material came from peripheral blood. The receptors shown here come from a woman older than 75 with acute or convalescent COVID-19.

The rearrangement joins TRBV24-1 to TRBJ2-5; D may be TRBD2 (5 bases). CDR3 length: 13 residues. Looked up from germline, CDR1 is KGHDR and CDR2 is SFDVKD. Trimming removed 1 base at V and 5 bases at J, with 7 bases between. The CDR3 here is CATSDLLVETQYF. As DNA, the CDR3 is TGTGCCACCAGTGATTTACTAGTTGAGACCCAGTACTTC.

This clone was observed a few times. This chain uses TRBV30 with TRBJ1-3, with D hard to call. From germline, CDR1 is GTSNPN and CDR2 SVGIG (reference sequence). V was trimmed by 5 bases and J by 0 bases, leaving 8 bases between them. The CDR3 contains 13 residues. The CDR3 loop is CAWDRASGNTIYF. In DNA, the CDR3 is TGTGCCTGGGACCGAGCCTCTGGAAACACCATATATTTT. The full variable domain, with the rest looked up from reference TRBV30 and TRBJ1-3, is SQTIHQWPATLVQPVGSPLSLECTVEGTSNPNLYWYRQAAGRGLQLLFYSVGIGQISSEVPQNLSASRPQDRQFILSSKKLLLSDSGFYLCAWDRASGNTIYFGEGSWLTVV.

The genes are TRBV21-1 and TRBJ2-7; TRBD2 is the table's D call, not checked against the DNA. TRBV21-1 is marked as a pseudogene. The CDR3 length is 10 residues. CDR3 amino acids: CASRETEQYF. DNA of the CDR3: TGTGCCAGCAGGGAGACCGAGCAGTACTTC.

The rearrangement joins TRBV15 to TRBJ2-3, with 12 bases lining up with TRBD2. Trimming removed 6 bases from V and 6 bases from J; junction bases left unmatched: 16. This CDR3 contains 18 residues. From germline, CDR1 is LNHNV and CDR2 YYDKDF (reference sequence). This CDR3 is CATSPEKIGLAGYDTQYF. The CDR3 coding sequence is TGTGCCACCAGTCCCGAAAAAATTGGACTAGCGGGGTATGATACGCAGTATTTT.

The rearrangement uses TRBV7-2 and TRBJ1-5, with TRBD1 matching 7 bases. The CDR3 spans 14 residues. Germline CDR1 is SGHTA and CDR2 is FQGNSA. Unmatched junction bases numbered 3, after V lost 5 bases and J lost 2 bases. The CDR3 is CASSKDRGNQPQHF. CDR3 bases: TGTGCCAGCAGCAAAGACAGGGGCAATCAGCCCCAGCATTTT.

J is TRBJ2-2 and V is TRBV7-2; D might be TRBD2 (6 bases). The length of the CDR3 is 17 residues. Germline V CDR1 and CDR2: SGHTA, FQGNSA. Trimming stripped 5 bases from V and 4 bases from J, with 20 bases between. Here the CDR3 DNA reads TGTGCCAGCAGCGCACGCCCGGGGAGGAGTATCACCGGGGAGCTGTTTTTT. As protein: CASSARPGRSITGELFF.

This clone was observed a single time. The chain has TRBV7-2 and TRBJ1-2, with 9 bases matching TRBD1. Germline trimming cut 5 bases from V and 8 bases from J; bases unmatched to any gene: 12. This CDR3 is 15 amino acids long. Germline V gives CDR1 SGHTA, CDR2 FQGNSA. The CDR3 region has the DNA TGTGCCAGCAGCCTCGTACAGGGGGCGACGGAGGGCTACACCTTC. It specifies CASSLVQGATEGYTF.

This chain connects TRBV28 to TRBJ1-6; 9 bases fit TRBD1. The V gene end was trimmed by 6 bases and the J gene end by 8 bases; junction bases not matched to a gene: 14. There are 17 residues in the CDR3. Germline V CDR1 and CDR2: MDHEN, SYDVKM. This CDR3 reads CASSPGQGVSRDSPLHF. CDR3 bases: TGTGCCAGCAGCCCGGGACAGGGAGTAAGTAGGGATTCACCCCTCCACTTT.

The chain combines TRBV28 with TRBJ1-6; TRBD1 is a possible D gene (6 bases). The CDR3 spans 15 residues. CDR1 and CDR2 from the germline V gene are MDHEN and SYDVKM. V was trimmed by 3 bases and J by 0 bases, leaving 6 bases between them. CDR3 nucleotide sequence: TGTGCCAGCAGTTTCAGGGGCTCCTATAATTCACCCCTCCACTTT. Its protein product is CASSFRGSYNSPLHF.

This rearrangement joins TRBV5-4 to TRBJ1-5; D may be TRBD1 (5 bases). CDR1 is SGHNT, CDR2 YYREEE, per germline (reference sequence). With 9 bases removed from V and 4 bases from J, the gap between germline ends came to 17 bases. The CDR3 consists of 14 residues. CDR3 residues: CATQPGIGNQPQHF. Here the CDR3 DNA reads TGTGCCACCCAGCCAGGGATTGGTAATCAGCCCCAGCATTTT. Full variable domain (missing parts from reference TRBV5-4 and TRBJ1-5): ETGVTQSPTHLIKTRGQQVTLRCSSQSGHNTVSWYQQALGQGPQFIFQYYREEENGRGNFPPRFSGLQFPNYSSELNVNALELDDSALYLCATQPGIGNQPQHFGDGTRLSIL.